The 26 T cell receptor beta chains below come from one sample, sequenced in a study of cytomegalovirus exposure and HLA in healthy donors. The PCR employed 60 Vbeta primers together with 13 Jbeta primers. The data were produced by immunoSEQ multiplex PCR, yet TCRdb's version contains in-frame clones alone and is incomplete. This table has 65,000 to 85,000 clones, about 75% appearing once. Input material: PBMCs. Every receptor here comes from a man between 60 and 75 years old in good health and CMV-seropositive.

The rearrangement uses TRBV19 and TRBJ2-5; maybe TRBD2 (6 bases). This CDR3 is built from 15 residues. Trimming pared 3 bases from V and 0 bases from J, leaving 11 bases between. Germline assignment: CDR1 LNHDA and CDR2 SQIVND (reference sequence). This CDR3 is CASSMGGLNQETQYF. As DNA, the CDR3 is TGTGCCAGTAGTATGGGGGGACTTAACCAAGAGACCCAGTACTTC.

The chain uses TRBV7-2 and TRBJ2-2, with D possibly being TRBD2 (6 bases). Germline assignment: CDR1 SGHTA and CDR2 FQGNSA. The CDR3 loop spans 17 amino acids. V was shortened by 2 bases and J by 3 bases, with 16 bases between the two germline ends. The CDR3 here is CASSLILSSVDTGELFF. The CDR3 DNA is TGTGCCAGCAGCTTAATTCTGTCTAGCGTTGACACCGGGGAGCTGTTTTTT.

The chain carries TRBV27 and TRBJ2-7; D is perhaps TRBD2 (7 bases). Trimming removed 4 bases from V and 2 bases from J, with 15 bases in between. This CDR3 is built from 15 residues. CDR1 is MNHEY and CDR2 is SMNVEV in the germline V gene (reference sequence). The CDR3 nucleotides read TGTGCCAGCAGTTATTCCGCGGGGGCGACCTACGAGCAGTACTTC. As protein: CASSYSAGATYEQYF.

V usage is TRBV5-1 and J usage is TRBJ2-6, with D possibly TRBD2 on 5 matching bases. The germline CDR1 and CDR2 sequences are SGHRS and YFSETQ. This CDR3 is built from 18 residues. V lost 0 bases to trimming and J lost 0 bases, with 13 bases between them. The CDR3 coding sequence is TGCGCCAGCAGCTTGGGTTGGACCCGGGACTCTGGGGCCAACGTCCTGACTTTC. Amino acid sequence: CASSLGWTRDSGANVLTF.

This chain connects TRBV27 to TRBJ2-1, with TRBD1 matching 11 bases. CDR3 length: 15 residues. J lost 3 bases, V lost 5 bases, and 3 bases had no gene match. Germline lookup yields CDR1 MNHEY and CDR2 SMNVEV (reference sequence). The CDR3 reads CASSAGTGGYNEQFF. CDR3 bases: TGTGCCAGCAGTGCCGGGACAGGGGGCTACAATGAGCAGTTCTTC.

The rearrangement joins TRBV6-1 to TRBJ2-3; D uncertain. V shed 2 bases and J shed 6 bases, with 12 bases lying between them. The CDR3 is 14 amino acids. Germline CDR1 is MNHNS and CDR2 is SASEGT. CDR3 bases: TGTGCCAGCAGTGAATGGTACAGTAGGGATACGCAGTATTTT. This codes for CASSEWYSRDTQYF.

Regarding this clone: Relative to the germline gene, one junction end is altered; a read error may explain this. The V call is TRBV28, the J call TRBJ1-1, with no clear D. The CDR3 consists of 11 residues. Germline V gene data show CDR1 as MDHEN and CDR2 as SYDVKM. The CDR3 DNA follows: TGTGCCGTAACAGAGAACACTGAAGTTTTCTTT. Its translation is CAVTENTEVFF. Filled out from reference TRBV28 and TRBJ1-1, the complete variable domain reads DVKVTQSSRYLVKRTGEKVFLECVQDMDHENMFWYRQDPGLGLRLIYFSYDVKMKEKGDIPEGYSVSREKKERFSLILESASTNQTSMYLCAVTENTEVFFGQGTRLTVV.

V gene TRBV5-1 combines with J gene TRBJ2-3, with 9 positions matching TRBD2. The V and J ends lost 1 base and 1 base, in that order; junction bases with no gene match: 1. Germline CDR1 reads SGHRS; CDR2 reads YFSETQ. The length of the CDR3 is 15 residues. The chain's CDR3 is CASSLIAGGTDTQYF. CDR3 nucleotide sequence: TGCGCCAGCAGCTTGATAGCGGGAGGCACAGATACGCAGTATTTT. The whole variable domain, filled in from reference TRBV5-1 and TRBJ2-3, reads KAGVTQTPRYLIKTRGQQVTLSCSPISGHRSVSWYQQTPGQGLQFLFEYFSETQRNKGNFPGRFSGRQFSNSRSEMNVSTLELGDSALYLCASSLIAGGTDTQYFGPGTRLTVL.

In DNA form, the CDR3 reads TGTGCCAGCAGCTTCGGACAGATATACACCTTC. Protein product: CASSFGQIYTF. The chain couples TRBV6-6 to TRBJ1-2, with D perhaps TRBD1 (6 bases). V lost 6 bases and J lost 11, with 13 bases in between. This CDR3 is built from 11 residues. CDR1 is MNHNY and CDR2 is SVGAGI in the germline V gene (reference sequence).

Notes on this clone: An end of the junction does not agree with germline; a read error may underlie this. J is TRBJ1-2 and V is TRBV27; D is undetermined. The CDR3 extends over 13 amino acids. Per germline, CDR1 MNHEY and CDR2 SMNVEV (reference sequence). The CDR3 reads CASSFNANYGYTF. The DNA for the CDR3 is TGTGCCAGCAGTTTCAACGCTAACTATGGCTACACTTTC.

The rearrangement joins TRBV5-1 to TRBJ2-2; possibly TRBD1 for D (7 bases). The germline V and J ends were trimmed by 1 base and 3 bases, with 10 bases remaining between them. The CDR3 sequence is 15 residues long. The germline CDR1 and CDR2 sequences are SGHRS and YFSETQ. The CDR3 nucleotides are TGCGCCAGCAGCTTGTCAGGGGGGTACACCGGGGAGCTGTTTTTT. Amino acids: CASSLSGGYTGELFF.

CDR3 sequence reads: CATRSGSTVIETQYF. The CDR3 bases are TGCGCCACTCGCTCGGGGTCGACTGTCATAGAGACCCAGTACTTC. This chain links TRBV5-1 with TRBJ2-5; D perhaps matches TRBD2 (5 bases). Trimming stripped 9 bases from V and 4 bases from J, with 22 bases between. The germline V gene has CDR1 SGHRS and CDR2 YFSETQ. The CDR3 spans 15 residues.

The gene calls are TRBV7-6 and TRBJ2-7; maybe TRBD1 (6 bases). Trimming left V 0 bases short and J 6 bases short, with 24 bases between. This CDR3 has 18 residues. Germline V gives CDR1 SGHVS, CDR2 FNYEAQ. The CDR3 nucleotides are TGTGCCAGCAGCTTAGCTACCTTGGGGGCGACCGCCCCCCTCGAGCAGTACTTC. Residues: CASSLATLGATAPLEQYF.

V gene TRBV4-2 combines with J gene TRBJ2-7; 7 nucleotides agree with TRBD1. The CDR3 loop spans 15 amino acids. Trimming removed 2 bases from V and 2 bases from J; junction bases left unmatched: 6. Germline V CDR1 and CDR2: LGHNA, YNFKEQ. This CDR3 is CASSQIRDSTYEQYF. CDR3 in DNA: TGTGCCAGCAGCCAAATCCGGGACAGCACCTACGAGCAGTACTTC.

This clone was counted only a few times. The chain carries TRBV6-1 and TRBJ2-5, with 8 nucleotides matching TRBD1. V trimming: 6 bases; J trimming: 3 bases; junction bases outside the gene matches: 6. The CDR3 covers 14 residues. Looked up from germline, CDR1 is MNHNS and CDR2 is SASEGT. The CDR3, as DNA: TGTGCCAGCAGATACGGGACAGGAGAAGAGACCCAGTACTTC. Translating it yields CASRYGTGEETQYF.

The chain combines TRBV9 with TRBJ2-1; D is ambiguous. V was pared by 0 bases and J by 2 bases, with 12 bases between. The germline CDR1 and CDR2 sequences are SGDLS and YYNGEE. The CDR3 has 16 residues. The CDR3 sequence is CASSVGGSPAYNEQFF. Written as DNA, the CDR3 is TGTGCCAGCAGCGTAGGAGGCAGTCCAGCCTACAATGAGCAGTTCTTC.

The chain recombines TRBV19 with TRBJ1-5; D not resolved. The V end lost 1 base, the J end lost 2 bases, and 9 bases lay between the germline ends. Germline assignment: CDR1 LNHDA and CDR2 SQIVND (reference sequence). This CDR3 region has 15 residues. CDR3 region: CASSIARWGNQPQHF. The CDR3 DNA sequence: TGTGCCAGTAGTATAGCCAGGTGGGGCAATCAGCCCCAGCATTTT.

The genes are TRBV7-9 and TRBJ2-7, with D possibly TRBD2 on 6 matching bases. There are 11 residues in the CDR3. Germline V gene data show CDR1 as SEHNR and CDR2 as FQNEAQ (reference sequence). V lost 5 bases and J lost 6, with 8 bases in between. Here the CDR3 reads CASSRLGEQYF. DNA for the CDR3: TGTGCCAGCAGCAGACTAGGCGAGCAGTACTTC.

CDR3 sequence: CASSPGGTGELFF. In nucleotides, the CDR3 is TGTGCCAGCAGTCCCGGGGGGACCGGGGAGCTGTTTTTT. The chain is built from TRBV6-5 and TRBJ2-2, with 7 bases lining up with TRBD2. Trimming cost V 5 bases and J 5 bases; bases outside gene matches: 2. CDR3 length: 13 amino acids. Germline V gene sequence: CDR1 MNHEY, CDR2 SVGAGI.

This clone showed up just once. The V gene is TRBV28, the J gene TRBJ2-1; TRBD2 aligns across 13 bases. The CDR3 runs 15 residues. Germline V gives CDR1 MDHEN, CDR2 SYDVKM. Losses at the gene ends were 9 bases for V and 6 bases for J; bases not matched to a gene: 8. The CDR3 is CASLAWTSGGNEQFF. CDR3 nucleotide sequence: TGTGCCAGTCTCGCCTGGACTAGCGGGGGCAATGAGCAGTTCTTC.

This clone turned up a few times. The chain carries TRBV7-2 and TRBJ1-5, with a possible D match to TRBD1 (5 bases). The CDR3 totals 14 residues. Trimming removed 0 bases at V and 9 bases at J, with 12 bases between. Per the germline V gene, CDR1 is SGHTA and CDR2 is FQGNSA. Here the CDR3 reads CASSLARDLPPQHF. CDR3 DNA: TGTGCCAGCAGCTTAGCGCGGGACCTACCGCCCCAGCATTTT.

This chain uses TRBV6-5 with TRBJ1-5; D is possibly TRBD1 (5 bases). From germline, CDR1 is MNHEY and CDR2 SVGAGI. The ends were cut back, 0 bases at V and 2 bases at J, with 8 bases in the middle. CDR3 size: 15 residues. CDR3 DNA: TGTGCCAGCAGTTACTCGGGCAGGGGCAATCAGCCCCAGCATTTT. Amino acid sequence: CASSYSGRGNQPQHF.

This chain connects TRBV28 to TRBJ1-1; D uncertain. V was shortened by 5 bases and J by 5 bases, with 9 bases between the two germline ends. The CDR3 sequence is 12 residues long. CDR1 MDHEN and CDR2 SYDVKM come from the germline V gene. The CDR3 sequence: CASSPGITEAFF. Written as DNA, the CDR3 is TGTGCCAGCAGTCCAGGTATAACTGAAGCTTTCTTT.

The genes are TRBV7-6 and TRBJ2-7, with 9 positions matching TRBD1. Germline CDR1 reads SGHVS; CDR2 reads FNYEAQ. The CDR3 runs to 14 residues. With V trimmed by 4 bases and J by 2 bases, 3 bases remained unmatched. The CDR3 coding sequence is TGTGCCAGCAGCTCTGGGACAGGGCCCTACGAGCAGTACTTC. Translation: CASSSGTGPYEQYF.

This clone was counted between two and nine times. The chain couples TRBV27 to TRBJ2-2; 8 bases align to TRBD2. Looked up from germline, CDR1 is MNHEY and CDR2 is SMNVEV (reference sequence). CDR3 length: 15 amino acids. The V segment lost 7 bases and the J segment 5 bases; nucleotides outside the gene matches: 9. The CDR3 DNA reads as TGTGCCAGCAAGGGAGCGGGAGCCGTTACCGGGGAGCTGTTTTTT. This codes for CASKGAGAVTGELFF.

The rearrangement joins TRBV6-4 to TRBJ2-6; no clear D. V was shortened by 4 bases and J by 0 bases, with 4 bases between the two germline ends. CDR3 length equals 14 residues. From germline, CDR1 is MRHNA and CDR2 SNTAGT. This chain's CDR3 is CASSALSGANVLTF. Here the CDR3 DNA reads TGTGCCAGCAGTGCCCTCTCTGGGGCCAACGTCCTGACTTTC.